These 31 T cell receptor beta chains were sequenced from one sample in a study of cytomegalovirus exposure and HLA in healthy donors (dated by TCRdb to about 2017). Library prep was done by the immunoSEQ multiplex PCR assay. The multiplex PCR relied on a mix of 60 forward primers for TCR Vbeta segments and 13 reverse primers for TCR Jbeta segments. TCRdb mirrors the immuneACCESS table, restricted to in-frame sequences. Some clones are absent from its copies; in checked studies, under half trace to an unresolved V gene, and the reason for the others is unknown. The sample records around 180,000 clones, more than 70% of which are singletons. Together, the top ten hold around 0.24% of the sample. Sequenced: PBMCs. Receptor source: a boy aged 5 to 17 in good health and CMV-seronegative.

The sample holds one count of this clone. The chain combines TRBV6-5 with TRBJ1-5; a weak D match, TRBD1 (6 bases). V gave up 6 bases and J gave up 1 base, with 7 bases separating them. This CDR3 has 13 amino acids. Per germline, CDR1 MNHEY and CDR2 SVGAGI. CDR3 DNA: TGTGCCAGCAGCAGGGGAAGCAATCAGCCCCAGCATTTT. Residues: CASSRGSNQPQHF.

This clone was counted a few times. The V call is TRBV6-5, the J call TRBJ1-2; 7 nucleotides agree with TRBD1. J gave up 1 base and V 6 bases, and 5 bases lay outside the gene matches. CDR3 length equals 14 residues. CDR1 is MNHEY and CDR2 is SVGAGI in the germline V gene. The CDR3 loop is CASRGQRINYGYTF. The CDR3 nucleotides are TGTGCCAGCAGGGGACAGAGAATTAACTATGGCTACACCTTC.

The chain employs TRBV9 and TRBJ2-7, with 13 bases that match TRBD2. The CDR3 is 16 residues long. The germline CDR1 and CDR2 sequences are SGDLS and YYNGEE. Unmatched junction bases numbered 11, after V lost 3 bases and J lost 8 bases. CDR3 loop: CASSGGGGLAGDKQYF. DNA of the CDR3: TGTGCCAGCAGCGGGGGGGGCGGACTAGCGGGAGACAAGCAGTACTTC.

In its sample, this clone was seen once. The chain uses TRBV9 and TRBJ2-1; D is perhaps TRBD2 (7 bases). V lost 0 bases, J lost 8 bases, and 15 bases lay in between. This CDR3 is built from 15 residues. Germline V gene sequence: CDR1 SGDLS, CDR2 YYNGEE. DNA for the CDR3: TGTGCCAGCAGCGTAGAGGGGGGAGCGGGATATGAGCAGTTCTTC. Residues: CASSVEGGAGYEQFF.

The chain has TRBV6-4 and TRBJ2-3, with 9 nucleotides matching TRBD2. Unmatched junction bases numbered 3, after V lost 2 bases and J lost 0 bases. Per the germline V gene, CDR1 is MRHNA and CDR2 is SNTAGT. CDR3 size: 16 residues. As DNA, the CDR3 is TGTGCCAGCAGTGACCAAACTAGCGGGAGCACAGATACGCAGTATTTT. Protein product: CASSDQTSGSTDTQYF.

V and J are TRBV19 and TRBJ2-2, with 8 bases matching TRBD2. The V and J ends lost 5 bases and 3 bases, in that order; junction bases with no gene match: 11. Per the germline V gene, CDR1 is LNHDA and CDR2 is SQIVND (reference sequence). This CDR3 has 17 residues. The CDR3 region has the DNA TGTGCCAGTAGTCGGTGGGCGCTAGCGGGTGACACCGGGGAGCTGTTTTTT. Translated, it gives CASSRWALAGDTGELFF.

In DNA, the CDR3 is TGTGCCACCAGCACCCCGTTTGAAAAACTGTTTTTT. This sequence encodes CATSTPFEKLFF. The chain joins TRBV15 to TRBJ1-4, with D hard to call. V was shortened by 4 bases and J by 7 bases, with 7 bases between the two germline ends. This CDR3 is 12 amino acids long. The germline CDR1 and CDR2 sequences are LNHNV and YYDKDF (reference sequence).

For this clone: The identical CDR3 is also encoded by other nucleotide sequences in the sample. V and J are TRBV18 and TRBJ2-2, with D hard to call. This CDR3 has 11 residues. Trimming pared 2 bases from V and 8 bases from J, leaving 3 bases between. In germline, CDR1 is KGHSH, CDR2 LQKENI. The CDR3 here is CASSPAGELFF. In DNA form, the CDR3 reads TGTGCCAGCTCACCAGCGGGGGAGCTGTTTTTT.

This chain joins TRBV5-4 and TRBJ1-2; no reliable D call. CDR3 length: 14 amino acids. V was cut by 4 bases and J by 2 bases, with 12 bases left in between. The germline V gene has CDR1 SGHNT and CDR2 YYREEE (reference sequence). The CDR3 spells CASSAPEVNYGYTF. The CDR3 region has the DNA TGTGCCAGCAGCGCCCCAGAAGTAAACTATGGCTACACCTTC.

The chain recombines TRBV28 with TRBJ2-5; 15 nucleotides line up with TRBD2. The V gene's germline CDR1 is MDHEN and CDR2 SYDVKM. The CDR3 is 16 residues long. The J segment lost 5 bases and the V segment lost 5 bases, leaving 6 bases of the junction unmatched. Here the CDR3 DNA reads TGTGCCAGCAGTCCGGGACTAGCGGGAGGTGAGGAGACCCAGTACTTC. This gives the protein CASSPGLAGGEETQYF.

The chain is built from TRBV10-3 and TRBJ1-1; D not resolved. V dropped 0 bases and J dropped 4 bases, with 12 bases sitting between them. Germline CDR1 and CDR2: ENHRY and SYGVKD. This CDR3 is built from 15 residues. The CDR3 coding sequence is TGTGCCATCAGTGAGTCTAGTATGAGAGTCACTGAAGCTTTCTTT. Encoded protein: CAISESSMRVTEAFF.

The chain employs TRBV6-1 and TRBJ1-5, with TRBD1 matching 7 bases. This CDR3 comprises 15 residues. Germline CDR1 MNHNS, CDR2 SASEGT. The V segment lost 5 bases and the J segment 5 bases; nucleotides outside the gene matches: 9. CDR3 DNA sequence: TGTGCCAGCAGTCACAGGGGTCCGAATTATCAGCCCCAGCATTTT. Translated, it gives CASSHRGPNYQPQHF.

This clone has just a few counts. As DNA, the CDR3 is TGTGCCAGCAGCCCGGCAGGTTACACTGAAGCTTTCTTT. It specifies CASSPAGYTEAFF. J is TRBJ1-1 and V is TRBV5-6; D call uncertain. Trimming removed 4 bases at V and 3 bases at J, with 10 bases between. Germline V gene lookup returns CDR1 SGHDT and CDR2 YYEEEE. This CDR3 is 13 amino acids long.

This clone appeared once. The chain links TRBV7-6 to TRBJ2-2, with D possibly matching TRBD1 (6 bases). CDR3 length equals 15 residues. Trimming left V 5 bases short and J 5 bases short, with 15 bases between. Germline V CDR1 and CDR2: SGHVS, FNYEAQ. The CDR3 is CASSTLDSPTGELFF. The CDR3, as DNA: TGTGCCAGCAGCACACTGGACAGCCCGACCGGGGAGCTGTTTTTT.

The chain links TRBV19 to TRBJ1-5; 9 bases fit TRBD1. J gave up 3 bases and V 5 bases, and 5 bases lay outside the gene matches. CDR3 size: 15 residues. Germline V lookup: CDR1 LNHDA, CDR2 SQIVND (reference sequence). This chain's CDR3 is CASSPGTGNNQPQHF. The CDR3 coding sequence is TGTGCCAGTAGTCCCGGGACAGGGAACAATCAGCCCCAGCATTTT. The complete variable domain, with remaining parts taken from reference TRBV19 and TRBJ1-5, reads DGGITQSPKYLFRKEGQNVTLSCEQNLNHDAMYWYRQDPGQGLRLIYYSQIVNDFQKGDIAEGYSVSREKKESFPLTVTSAQKNPTAFYLCASSPGTGNNQPQHFGDGTRLSIL.

The chain uses TRBV5-4 and TRBJ1-3; D remains unclear. V lost 3 bases, J lost 1 base, and 8 bases lay in between. In germline, CDR1 is SGHNT, CDR2 YYREEE (reference sequence). The CDR3 extends over 14 amino acids. CDR3 residues: CASSSQISGNTIYF. CDR3 nucleotide sequence: TGTGCCAGCAGCTCCCAGATTTCTGGAAACACCATATATTTT.

V and J are TRBV10-3 and TRBJ2-1; a weak D match, TRBD2 (6 bases). Germline CDR1 and CDR2: ENHRY and SYGVKD. V was cut by 10 bases and J by 0 bases, with 25 bases left in between. The CDR3 is made up of 18 amino acids. CDR3 protein: CATQGSSGRSSSYNEQFF. In DNA, the CDR3 is TGTGCCACCCAAGGGTCGAGCGGGCGCTCAAGCTCCTACAATGAGCAGTTCTTC.

As to this clone: Other DNA sequences from this sample encode an identical CDR3 as well. In DNA, the CDR3 is TGTGCCAGCAGCGTAGCGGGGGGGCCGACAGATACGCAGTATTTT. Translating gives CASSVAGGPTDTQYF. The V call is TRBV9, the J call TRBJ2-3; the match to TRBD2 covers 8 bases. The germline V gene has CDR1 SGDLS and CDR2 YYNGEE. Trimming at V came to 0 bases and at J to 3 bases, leaving 3 bases not matched to a gene. The CDR3 has 15 amino acids.

The J gene is TRBJ1-2, the V gene TRBV2; 8 bases align to TRBD1. Germline assignment: CDR1 SNHLY and CDR2 FYNNEI. With V trimmed by 8 bases and J by 7 bases, 6 bases remained unmatched. CDR3 size: 12 residues. The CDR3 DNA follows: TGTGCCAGCTTCCAGGGGGCATTTGGCTACACCTTC. Protein: CASFQGAFGYTF.

The chain has TRBV5-5 and TRBJ1-2; the D is unclear. Germline V gene data show CDR1 as SGHKS and CDR2 as YYEKEE (reference sequence). The CDR3 has 14 residues. Trimming left V 1 base short and J 4 bases short, with 11 bases between. This chain's CDR3 is CASSLLWPSYGYTF. Written as DNA, the CDR3 is TGTGCCAGCAGCTTGCTCTGGCCGTCCTATGGCTACACCTTC.

CDR3 loop: CASRTRTGKGEQYF. The CDR3 nucleotides read TGTGCCAGCAGAACTCGGACAGGGAAGGGCGAGCAGTACTTC. The genes are TRBV27 and TRBJ2-7, with 8 bases aligning to TRBD1. CDR3 length: 14 residues. Germline V gene lookup returns CDR1 MNHEY and CDR2 SMNVEV (reference sequence). Losses at the gene ends were 6 bases for V and 6 bases for J; bases not matched to a gene: 10.

The CDR3 DNA sequence: TGTGCCAGTAGTATAGGACGAGGGCCCTCCTACGAGCAGTACTTC. Translation: CASSIGRGPSYEQYF. The rearrangement joins TRBV19 to TRBJ2-7; weak D call: TRBD2 (5 bases). Germline V gene lookup returns CDR1 LNHDA and CDR2 SQIVND (reference sequence). This CDR3 is 15 amino acids long. V lost 1 base and J lost 0, with 10 bases in between.

V is TRBV4-3 and J is TRBJ2-7; 11 bases map to TRBD1. The CDR3 length is 15 residues. Germline V gene lookup returns CDR1 LGHNA and CDR2 YSLEER. Unmatched junction bases numbered 3, after V lost 1 base and J lost 4 bases. In nucleotides, the CDR3 is TGCGCCAGCAGCCAAGGGGACAGGGGGGGGTACGAGCAGTACTTC. Protein product: CASSQGDRGGYEQYF.

The chain employs TRBV2 and TRBJ1-2, with TRBD1 as a possible D gene (6 bases). This CDR3 region has 14 residues. V gave up 5 bases and J gave up 6 bases, with 16 bases separating them. Germline CDR1 reads SNHLY; CDR2 reads FYNNEI. This chain's CDR3 is CASSTGTLPNGYTF. The CDR3 DNA is TGTGCCAGCAGTACCGGGACACTTCCTAATGGCTACACCTTC.

The CDR3 nucleotides are TGCAGTGCTAGACGCAGCTACGAGCAGTACTTC. It is translated as CSARRSYEQYF. The chain joins TRBV20-1 to TRBJ2-7; D is ambiguous. CDR3 size: 11 residues. CDR1 is DFQATT and CDR2 is SNEGSKA in the germline V gene (reference sequence). Trimming removed 2 bases from V and 3 bases from J, with 5 bases in between.

The chain couples TRBV6-1 to TRBJ2-7; TRBD2 agrees at 11 bases. J lost 4 bases, V lost 0 bases, and 17 bases had no gene match. This CDR3 comprises 20 residues. The germline CDR1 and CDR2 sequences are MNHNS and SASEGT. In nucleotides, the CDR3 is TGTGCCAGCAGTGAAGCAGGAAGCGGTGTAGCGGGGGGGCGAAAGTACGAGCAGTACTTC. Encoded protein: CASSEAGSGVAGGRKYEQYF.

This clone occurred a few times. This chain links TRBV6-5 with TRBJ2-5; D is unresolved. Germline loops: CDR1 MNHEY, CDR2 SVGAGI. This CDR3 spans 14 amino acids. The ends were cut back, 2 bases at V and 3 bases at J, with 10 bases in the middle. In DNA, the CDR3 is TGTGCCAGCAGTTACCAGATTTTCGAAGAGACCCAGTACTTC. As protein: CASSYQIFEETQYF.

In nucleotides, the CDR3 is TGTGCCAGCAGCCCCCGGACAGGGCGTGACTTCTACGAGCAGTACTTC. Translating gives CASSPRTGRDFYEQYF. This chain links TRBV7-9 with TRBJ2-7; 8 bases align to TRBD1. Trimming removed 5 bases from V and 3 bases from J; junction bases left unmatched: 12. Germline V gene lookup returns CDR1 SEHNR and CDR2 FQNEAQ (reference sequence). The CDR3 runs 16 residues.

This chain links TRBV11-2 with TRBJ2-7, with 7 positions matching TRBD1. There are 14 residues in the CDR3. V dropped 7 bases and J dropped 3; count of bases not matched to a gene: 9. Germline V CDR1 and CDR2: SGHAT, FQNNGV. In nucleotides, the CDR3 is TGTGCCAGCAACCCCGGGACAGCCTACTACGAGCAGTACTTC. Translating it yields CASNPGTAYYEQYF.

The V gene is TRBV11-2, the J gene TRBJ2-7; D uncertain. Germline lookup yields CDR1 SGHAT and CDR2 FQNNGV. V lost 5 bases to trimming and J lost 3 bases, with 8 bases between them. The CDR3 extends over 12 amino acids. The CDR3 is CASSRLIYEQYF. Here the CDR3 DNA reads TGTGCCAGCAGCCGGTTAATCTACGAGCAGTACTTC.

The chain links TRBV6-8 to TRBJ2-7, with 11 bases aligning to TRBD1. The CDR3 is 14 residues long. The germline CDR1 and CDR2 sequences are MNHGY and SAAAGT. The ends lost 7 bases at V and 3 bases at J; junction bases unmatched: 5. CDR3 nucleotide sequence: TGTGCCAGCATGACCGGGACAGGGGGCTACGAGCAGTACTTC. Amino acids: CASMTGTGGYEQYF.